Detailed here is one T cell receptor beta chain. This sample stems from a study of blood T cell repertoires in COVID-19. Background on the study: The cDNA or gDNA used as material had been derived from T cells, B-cell-depleted T cells, or PBMCs.

Germline V gives CDR1 WNHNN, CDR2 SYGVQD (reference sequence). The ends were cut back, 2 bases at V and 4 bases at J, with 15 bases in the middle. The CDR3 runs 15 residues. Authors' analysis steps: It was from reference gene primer amplification that nucleated cell counts were estimated. Some clones are missing from TCRdb's copy, which holds only in-frame ones; the method was immunoSEQ multiplex PCR. V, J and clone size reflect that table, while D and trimming were determined from the DNA. The sample yields about 100,000 clones, just under 85% seen once. The specimen was peripheral blood. The V gene is TRBV10-1, the J gene TRBJ2-7; unclear D gene. The source is a man over 45 with active or convalescent COVID-19. CDR3 sequence reads: CASSEGRGGTYEQYF. Written as DNA, the CDR3 is TGCGCCAGCAGTGAGGGAAGAGGCGGCACGTACGAGCAGTACTTC.